This T cell receptor beta chain is from a study of Graves' ophthalmopathy and Graves' hyperthyroidism. This clonotype has just a few counts. Its antigen is unidentified. As diagnostic evidence, clinical symptoms, serum thyroxine, TRAb, thyroid ultrasound and orbital computed tomography were relied upon. The PBMCs had their origin in 10 ml of fresh peripheral blood. RNA transcripts yielded amplified TCR beta CDR3 regions. HTBI-primed RT-PCR formed the first round, and a multiplex PCR formed the second. MiXCR was run by TCRdb on the multiplex PCR reads, yielding one entry per CDR3 protein. This sample has approximately 700,000 distinct CDR3 sequences, with under 50% found just once. Trimming removed 5 bases from V and 11 bases from J, with 13 bases in between. The germline gives CDR1 MNHEY, CDR2 SMNVEV (reference sequence). The CDR3 is 13 residues long. Study results and limitations: The 13-signature model separated ophthalmopathy from stable hyperthyroidism at roughly 90% sensitivity and approximately 79% specificity.

This TCR came from an adult man with Graves' ophthalmopathy. J is TRBJ1-6 and V is TRBV27; D is unclear. Sequenced input: peripheral blood. The CDR3 DNA reads TGTGCCAGCAGTGGGGTTCGAAGGGCACCCCTCCACTTT. Protein: CASSGVRRAPLHF.